Each of the 32 T cell receptor beta chains below was sequenced from the same sample in a study of PD-1 blockade in classical Hodgkin lymphoma (TCRdb year 2020). The time point label of this sample denotes: newly diagnosed, previously untreated cHL patient sample. Library creation used the immunoSEQ multiplex PCR assay. TCRdb re-hosts the immuneACCESS table, in-frame sequences only. Its copies lack some clones; in the studies checked, an unresolved V gene accounts for under half of them, and the cause for the rest is not known. The sample has 45,000 or so clones on record, around 90% of them singletons. Of the sample, approximately 4.9% is held by the ten largest clones. The sequencing sample was made of peripheral blood mononuclear cells (PBMCs). These receptors came from a human donor with classical Hodgkin lymphoma.

The chain carries TRBV19 and TRBJ2-3, with TRBD2 matching 8 bases. V trimming: 3 bases; J trimming: 0 bases; junction bases outside the gene matches: 5. Per germline, CDR1 LNHDA and CDR2 SQIVND (reference sequence). This CDR3 region has 16 residues. Here the CDR3 DNA reads TGTGCCAGTAGTATCGGGGGGGGAACTAGCACAGATACGCAGTATTTT. It encodes CASSIGGGTSTDTQYF.

The rearrangement uses TRBV5-8 and TRBJ2-3; TRBD1 might be the D (5 bases). The V end was cut by 3 bases, the J end by 4 bases, with 21 bases between. The CDR3 has 17 residues. CDR1 and CDR2 (germline): SGHTS, YDEGEE. The CDR3 DNA is TGTGCCAGCAGCTCCTTCTCCAGGGTCAGATCAGCAGATACGCAGTATTTT. It codes for CASSSFSRVRSADTQYF. Drawing the rest from reference TRBV5-8 and TRBJ2-3, the complete variable domain is EAGVTQSPTHLIKTRGQQATLRCSPISGHTSVYWYQQALGLGLQFLLWYDEGEERNRGNFPPRFSGRQFPNYSSELNVNALELEDSALYLCASSSFSRVRSADTQYFGPGTRLTVL.

J is TRBJ2-5 and V is TRBV7-6, with 9 nucleotides matching TRBD2. The germline V gene encodes CDR1 SGHVS and CDR2 FNYEAQ. The CDR3 is made up of 15 amino acids. Losses at the gene ends were 3 bases for V and 5 bases for J; bases not matched to a gene: 7. CDR3 protein: CASSLGSSGKETQYF. In DNA, the CDR3 is TGTGCCAGCAGCTTGGGGTCTAGCGGGAAGGAGACCCAGTACTTC.

This clone was detected only a few times. The rearrangement uses TRBV7-3 and TRBJ2-3; 9 bases fit TRBD1. Germline CDR1 reads SGHTA; CDR2 reads FQGTGA. The V gene end was trimmed by 5 bases and the J gene end by 5 bases; junction bases not matched to a gene: 8. The CDR3 totals 15 residues. CDR3 region: CASSRTGTGLDTQYF. The CDR3 DNA follows: TGTGCCAGCAGCAGAACCGGGACAGGGCTAGATACGCAGTATTTT.

The rearrangement uses TRBV19 and TRBJ2-4, with D perhaps matching TRBD1 (6 bases). Germline values: CDR1 LNHDA, CDR2 SQIVND (reference sequence). The CDR3 is made up of 14 amino acids. Trimming shortened V by 7 bases and J by 6 bases, and 16 bases separated the two germline ends. The CDR3 region is CASTSGQGTNIQYF. The CDR3 DNA reads as TGTGCCAGTACGAGCGGCCAGGGGACAAACATTCAGTACTTC.

The V and J genes are TRBV5-1 and TRBJ2-7, with D unclear. The V gene's germline CDR1 is SGHRS and CDR2 YFSETQ. The CDR3 runs to 12 residues. V gave up 4 bases and J gave up 0 bases, with 5 bases separating them. The CDR3 bases are TGCGCCAGCAGCGTGAGCTCCTACGAGCAGTACTTC. Translated: CASSVSSYEQYF. The full variable domain, completed using reference TRBV5-1 and TRBJ2-7, is KAGVTQTPRYLIKTRGQQVTLSCSPISGHRSVSWYQQTPGQGLQFLFEYFSETQRNKGNFPGRFSGRQFSNSRSEMNVSTLELGDSALYLCASSVSSYEQYFGPGTRLTVT.

This chain links TRBV11-2 with TRBJ2-1; no definite D call. The germline CDR1 and CDR2 sequences are SGHAT and FQNNGV. The CDR3 runs to 15 residues. V lost 5 bases, J lost 0 bases, and 11 bases lay in between. The CDR3 coding sequence is TGTGCCAGCAGCACACATTCGAGCTCCTACAATGAGCAGTTCTTC. It is translated as CASSTHSSSYNEQFF. The whole variable domain, filled in from reference TRBV11-2 and TRBJ2-1, reads EAGVAQSPRYKIIEKRQSVAFWCNPISGHATLYWYQQILGQGPKLLIQFQNNGVVDDSQLPKDRFSAERLKGVDSTLKIQPAKLEDSAVYLCASSTHSSSYNEQFFGPGTRLTVL.

This clone was seen once. V is TRBV10-1 and J is TRBJ2-7, with 8 bases identical to TRBD2. The CDR3 has 16 residues. Trimming cost V 4 bases and J 3 bases; bases outside gene matches: 11. From germline, CDR1 is WNHNN and CDR2 SYGVQD (reference sequence). The CDR3 nucleotides are TGCGCCAGCAGTGGCCCCGGAAGCGGGGGACTCTACGAGCAGTACTTC. This translates into CASSGPGSGGLYEQYF.

The V gene is TRBV7-9, the J gene TRBJ1-1; D gene unclear. CDR3 length: 14 amino acids. V lost 3 bases to trimming and J lost 10 bases, with 18 bases between them. Germline CDR1 reads SEHNR; CDR2 reads FQNEAQ (reference sequence). In DNA form, the CDR3 reads TGTGCCAGCAGCTTTGGACCGATCGGCCCAGGAGCTTTCTTT. It encodes CASSFGPIGPGAFF.

This rearrangement joins TRBV28 to TRBJ1-2; D is unresolved. V lost 0 bases and J lost 2, with 10 bases in between. CDR1 MDHEN and CDR2 SYDVKM come from the germline V gene. This CDR3 has 15 amino acids. CDR3 amino acids: CASSLWKEGNYGYTF. CDR3 nucleotide sequence: TGTGCCAGCAGTTTATGGAAGGAGGGAAACTATGGCTACACCTTC.

V is TRBV7-9 and J is TRBJ2-7; TRBD1 matches at 7 bases. Germline V gene lookup returns CDR1 SEHNR and CDR2 FQNEAQ (reference sequence). The junction had 11 bases not matched to a gene; V was cut back by 2 bases and J by 7 bases. The CDR3 sequence is 15 residues long. The DNA of the CDR3 is TGTGCCAGCAGCTTATTTTGGCCAGGGGGTAGGGAGCAGTACTTC. Translating it yields CASSLFWPGGREQYF. Looking up the rest from reference TRBV7-9 and TRBJ2-7 gives the full variable domain: DTGVSQNPRHKITKRGQNVTFRCDPISEHNRLYWYRQTLGQGPEFLTYFQNEAQLEKSRLLSDRFSAERPKGSFSTLEIQRTEQGDSAMYLCASSLFWPGGREQYFGPGTRLTVT.

CDR3 residues: CASSPKGASSYNEQFF. The CDR3 DNA is TGTGCCAGCAGTCCGAAAGGGGCCAGCTCCTACAATGAGCAGTTCTTC. This chain uses TRBV7-9 with TRBJ2-1, with D possibly TRBD1 on 5 matching bases. CDR3 length: 16 residues. The V gene's germline CDR1 is SEHNR and CDR2 FQNEAQ (reference sequence). V lost 6 bases and J 0 bases, leaving 15 bases between the germline ends.

The chain employs TRBV6-6 and TRBJ2-2, with unresolved D. The CDR3 has 11 residues. Germline values: CDR1 MNHNY, CDR2 SVGAGI (reference sequence). The V end was cut by 6 bases, the J end by 3 bases, with 2 bases between. DNA of the CDR3: TGTGCCAGCAGGGACACCGGGGAGCTGTTTTTT. Translation: CASRDTGELFF.

This chain's CDR3 is CASSSGLSGDTIYF. Here the CDR3 DNA reads TGTGCCAGTAGTTCGGGCCTGTCGGGGGACACCATATATTTT. The chain carries TRBV19 and TRBJ1-3; the D gene is possibly TRBD1 (5 bases). CDR1 LNHDA and CDR2 SQIVND come from the germline V gene (reference sequence). The germline V and J ends were trimmed by 5 bases and 8 bases, with 16 bases remaining between them. The CDR3 runs 14 residues.

This chain connects TRBV2 to TRBJ2-1; D is uncertain. V lost 6 bases to trimming and J lost 9 bases, with 6 bases between them. The germline V gene has CDR1 SNHLY and CDR2 FYNNEI. The CDR3 sequence is 10 residues long. CDR3 nucleotide sequence: TGTGCCAGCAGGACTGCTGAGCAGTTCTTC. Its protein product is CASRTAEQFF.

This chain joins TRBV9 and TRBJ2-1; 9 nucleotides align to TRBD1. Per germline, CDR1 SGDLS and CDR2 YYNGEE. V gave up 4 bases and J gave up 7 bases; unmatched junction bases: 9. CDR3 length: 15 residues. CDR3 in DNA: TGTGCCAGCAGCAACACCGGGACAGGGAGGAATGAGCAGTTCTTC. Protein sequence: CASSNTGTGRNEQFF.

This clone occurred once. The V call is TRBV7-9, the J call TRBJ2-3, with 7 bases identical to TRBD2. The germline CDR1 and CDR2 sequences are SEHNR and FQNEAQ (reference sequence). The CDR3 is 15 residues long. Trimming at V came to 5 bases and at J to 2 bases, leaving 7 bases not matched to a gene. CDR3 amino acids: CASSGRVPHTDTQYF. The CDR3 nucleotides are TGTGCCAGCAGCGGGAGGGTCCCTCACACAGATACGCAGTATTTT.

The chain combines TRBV28 with TRBJ2-7, with TRBD2 identical over 13 bases. Germline trimming cut 2 bases from V and 3 bases from J; bases unmatched to any gene: 1. The V gene's germline CDR1 is MDHEN and CDR2 SYDVKM. The CDR3 is 15 amino acids. Here the CDR3 DNA reads TGTGCCAGCAGTTTAGGGACTAGCGGGAACTACGAGCAGTACTTC. Translation gives CASSLGTSGNYEQYF.

The chain couples TRBV29-1 to TRBJ2-3; D gene uncertain. The V end lost 4 bases, the J end lost 0 bases, and 8 bases lay between the germline ends. The CDR3 has 13 amino acids. CDR1 and CDR2 from the germline V gene are SQVTM and ANQGSEA. In nucleotides, the CDR3 is TGCAGCGTTGGCGGCCGTAGCACAGATACGCAGTATTTT. It is translated as CSVGGRSTDTQYF.

This chain links TRBV4-2 with TRBJ2-4; D is unresolved. Deletions cut 5 bases from V and 0 bases from J, with 8 bases between. The CDR3 runs 14 residues. Germline V lookup: CDR1 LGHNA, CDR2 YNFKEQ. CDR3 protein: CASSTVVAKNIQYF. CDR3 nucleotides: TGTGCCAGCAGCACCGTAGTAGCCAAAAACATTCAGTACTTC.

CDR3 nucleotides: TGTGCCAGCAGTTATAGCGGGAGTTACGAGCAGTACTTC. Translating gives CASSYSGSYEQYF. The V call is TRBV28, the J call TRBJ2-7; 9 nucleotides line up with TRBD2. Germline values: CDR1 MDHEN, CDR2 SYDVKM. The CDR3 has 13 amino acids. V lost 4 bases and J lost 4; bases outside the gene matches: 2.

The chain is built from TRBV9 and TRBJ1-1; 8 bases line up with TRBD1. The CDR3 runs 14 residues. The germline CDR1 and CDR2 sequences are SGDLS and YYNGEE. V lost 1 base, J lost 1 base, and 0 bases stayed unmatched. In nucleotides, the CDR3 is TGTGCCAGCAGCGTAACAGGGGGGAACACTGAAGCTTTCTTT. It specifies CASSVTGGNTEAFF.

The J gene is TRBJ2-3, the V gene TRBV9; tentative D call: TRBD2 (6 bases). The V end was cut by 0 bases, the J end by 6 bases, with 8 bases between. The length of the CDR3 is 13 residues. Per germline, CDR1 SGDLS and CDR2 YYNGEE. The CDR3, as DNA: TGTGCCAGCAGCGTAGCTGCGGGGGATACGCAGTATTTT. Residues: CASSVAAGDTQYF.

Only one count was recorded for this clone. The chain combines TRBV29-1 with TRBJ2-1, with D possibly being TRBD1 or TRBD2 (5 bases each). CDR1 is SQVTM, CDR2 ANQGSEA, per germline. Trimming removed 1 base from V and 1 base from J, with 17 bases in between. The CDR3 covers 17 residues. CDR3 coding DNA: TGCAGCGTTGAAGTTCCGGGACGAACGATTTCCTACAATGAGCAGTTCTTC. Translated, it gives CSVEVPGRTISYNEQFF.

The CDR3 region has the DNA TGTGCCTGGACTGGCTCAAATTCCTACAATGAGCAGTTCTTC. Residues: CAWTGSNSYNEQFF. The V gene is TRBV30, the J gene TRBJ2-1; no definite D call. The CDR3 consists of 14 residues. V lost 4 bases to trimming and J lost 1 base, with 11 bases between them. From germline, CDR1 is GTSNPN and CDR2 SVGIG (reference sequence).

The chain combines TRBV15 with TRBJ1-1; perhaps TRBD1 as D (5 bases). V lost 4 bases, J lost 4 bases, and 13 bases lay in between. CDR3 length equals 14 residues. Per the germline V gene, CDR1 is LNHNV and CDR2 is YYDKDF (reference sequence). CDR3 nucleotides: TGTGCCACCAGCAATTTTGGGGGTTCCACTGAAGCTTTCTTT. It specifies CATSNFGGSTEAFF.

The sample holds one count of this clone. The genes are TRBV19 and TRBJ2-5; TRBD1 might be the D (5 bases). CDR1 LNHDA and CDR2 SQIVND come from the germline V gene (reference sequence). This CDR3 is 12 amino acids long. V lost 4 bases and J lost 5, with 8 bases in between. Written as DNA, the CDR3 is TGTGCCAGTAGTACAGGGCGCGAGACCCAGTACTTC. Amino acids: CASSTGRETQYF.

This chain uses TRBV10-1 with TRBJ2-5; D may be TRBD2 (6 bases). CDR3 length equals 15 residues. Germline assignment: CDR1 WNHNN and CDR2 SYGVQD (reference sequence). Trimming removed 0 bases from V and 5 bases from J, with 13 bases in between. CDR3 coding DNA: TGCGCCAGCAGTGAGTCGGGACTCGTACCGGAGACCCAGTACTTC. Amino acids: CASSESGLVPETQYF.

The chain uses TRBV9 and TRBJ1-6; possible D gene TRBD1, 5 bases. CDR3 length equals 14 residues. Trimming shortened V by 6 bases and J by 9 bases, and 16 bases separated the two germline ends. Germline V CDR1 and CDR2: SGDLS, YYNGEE. The CDR3 spells CASTEGTVGSPLHF. DNA of the CDR3: TGTGCCAGCACCGAAGGGACCGTCGGTTCACCCCTCCACTTT.

The V call is TRBV7-2, the J call TRBJ2-5; 10 nucleotides align to TRBD1. Per germline, CDR1 SGHTA and CDR2 FQGNSA. J gave up 5 bases and V 3 bases, and 6 bases lay outside the gene matches. The CDR3 consists of 15 residues. The CDR3 loop reads CASSFDRGLWETQYF. The CDR3 DNA is TGTGCCAGCAGCTTTGACAGGGGGCTCTGGGAGACCCAGTACTTC.

The chain uses TRBV29-1 and TRBJ2-3, with 10 positions matching TRBD2. This CDR3 spans 15 amino acids. Germline loops: CDR1 SQVTM, CDR2 ANQGSEA. The ends lost 4 bases at V and 4 bases at J; junction bases unmatched: 8. CDR3: CSVAPSGSPSDTQYF. Written as DNA, the CDR3 is TGCAGCGTTGCCCCTAGCGGGAGTCCGTCAGATACGCAGTATTTT.

J is TRBJ2-3 and V is TRBV7-8; weak D call: TRBD1 (5 bases). CDR3 length: 16 residues. Trimming took off 5 bases at V and 4 bases at J, with 19 bases between the two ends. CDR1 and CDR2 (germline): SGHVS, FQNEAQ. This chain's CDR3 is CASSAWAGSRADTQYF. The CDR3, as DNA: TGTGCCAGCAGCGCCTGGGCAGGTAGCAGGGCAGATACGCAGTATTTT.